This T cell receptor beta chain was recorded in a study of OX40 agonist ivuxolimab in advanced cancers. Study-wide context: Averaging 60 years in age, with a range of about 20 to 90, the cohort was around 83% male. Anti-PD-1, anti-PD-L1 or anti-CTLA-4 therapy given earlier was allowed, and around 40% had some. Study observations and caveats: Normalized T-cell clonal expansion was also low in a subset of nonresponders.

On this clone: Its target is not known.

CDR3 length: 12 amino acids. Germline loops: CDR1 MGHDK, CDR2 SYGVNS. V lost 2 bases and J 3 bases, leaving 5 bases between the germline ends. Only in-frame clones appear in the TCRdb table, and some are missing; sequencing was by immunoSEQ multiplex PCR. The sample consists of 57,000 or so clones, 93% of them appearing once. The genes are TRBV25-1 and TRBJ2-7, with D perhaps matching TRBD1 (5 bases). Sample: CD4+ or CD8+ T cells sorted from blood, taken in a trial of the OX40 agonist ivuxolimab. This TCR was recovered from an adult with an advanced solid tumor such as melanoma, head and neck, liver or kidney cancer. The CDR3 reads CASSEQGYEQYF. DNA of the CDR3: TGTGCCAGCAGTGAACAGGGCTACGAGCAGTACTTC.